The sequence of this T cell receptor (beta chain) was determined in a study of T cells after yellow fever vaccination. In the study overall: Those fractions that held only low numbers of cells were prepared using the SMART-Seq v4 Ultra Low Input RNA kit. The study's findings and limits: Secondary responses were weaker yet peaked faster, day 5 versus 15.

Generation of TCR cDNA used 5'RACE template switching (which added a universal primer site and UMIs). TCRdb reprocessed the 5' RACE reads with MiXCR, giving one entry per CDR3 protein. The sample lists about 510,000 distinct CDR3 sequences; about a fifth were seen once. This clonotype has only a few counts. Its antigen is unknown. This clonotype originated in a man aged 18 to 30 who received the YFV17D yellow fever vaccine. The input for sequencing was PBMCs, taken less than 25 days after the first yellow fever vaccination.

CDR3 loop: CASSNFGPKGSPLHF. The CDR3 DNA follows: TGTGCCAGCAGCAACTTTGGACCTAAAGGGTCACCCCTCCACTTT. The chain carries TRBV21-1 and TRBJ1-6. TRBV21-1 is a documented pseudogene. CDR3 size: 15 residues.